This T cell receptor beta chain was identified in a study of cytomegalovirus exposure and HLA in healthy donors. V lost 2 bases, J lost 6 bases, and 1 base stayed unmatched. The CDR3 runs 13 residues. From germline, CDR1 is SEHNR and CDR2 FQNEAQ (reference sequence). The study, taken as a whole, reports: A later analysis found most CMV-associated TCR beta chains apparently HLA-restricted.

This clone was seen a handful of times. Antigen specificity is unknown. Primers: 60 Vbeta forward and 13 Jbeta reverse. This table comes from immunoSEQ multiplex PCR, and its TCRdb copy is limited to in-frame clones, with some not included. The table has 100,000 to 150,000 clones, approximately 85% seen once; the top ten hold roughly 8.2%. The origin of this receptor is a woman aged 45-65 years in good health and CMV-seropositive. This chain connects TRBV7-9 to TRBJ1-5, with TRBD1 matching over 7 bases. Sequencing was done on a sample of PBMCs. The CDR3 loop is CASSLRGPQPQHF. The CDR3 DNA follows: TGTGCCAGCAGCTTAAGGGGGCCTCAGCCCCAGCATTTT.